This paragraph reports one T cell receptor beta chain. What it binds is not known. Profiling relied on immunoSEQ multiplex PCR, and the TCRdb table lists in-frame clones only, not all of them. The sample has approximately 300,000 clones; 86% are singletons. The data originate from a study of cytomegalovirus exposure and HLA in healthy donors. Study-level findings and limits: The investigators catalogued 160 or so TCR beta chains as cytomegalovirus-associated.

V trimming: 6 bases; J trimming: 0 bases; junction bases outside the gene matches: 8. CDR3 length: 16 amino acids. CDR1 and CDR2 from the germline V gene are LNHDA and SQIVND (reference sequence). The chain recombines TRBV19 with TRBJ1-5, with 7 nucleotides matching TRBD1. The sequencing input was PBMCs. The clonotype originates from a young woman in good health and CMV-seronegative. CDR3 in DNA: TGTGCCAGTAGGGAAACAGGGGTCTATAGCAATCAGCCCCAGCATTTT. This codes for CASRETGVYSNQPQHF. The complete variable domain, with remaining parts taken from reference TRBV19 and TRBJ1-5, reads DGGITQSPKYLFRKEGQNVTLSCEQNLNHDAMYWYRQDPGQGLRLIYYSQIVNDFQKGDIAEGYSVSREKKESFPLTVTSAQKNPTAFYLCASRETGVYSNQPQHFGDGTRLSIL.